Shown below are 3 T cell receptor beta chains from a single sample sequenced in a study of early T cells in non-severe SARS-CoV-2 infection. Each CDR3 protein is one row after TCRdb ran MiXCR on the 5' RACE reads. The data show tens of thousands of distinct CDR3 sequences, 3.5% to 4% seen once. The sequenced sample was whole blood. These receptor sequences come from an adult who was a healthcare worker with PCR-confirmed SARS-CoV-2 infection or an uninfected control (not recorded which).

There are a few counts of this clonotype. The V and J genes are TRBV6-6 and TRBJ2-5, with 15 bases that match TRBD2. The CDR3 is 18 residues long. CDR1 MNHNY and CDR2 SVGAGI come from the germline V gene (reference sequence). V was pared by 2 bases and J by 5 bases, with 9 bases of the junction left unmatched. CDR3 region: CASSYQGLAGGRWETQYF. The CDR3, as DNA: TGTGCCAGCAGTTACCAGGGACTAGCGGGAGGAAGATGGGAGACCCAGTACTTC.

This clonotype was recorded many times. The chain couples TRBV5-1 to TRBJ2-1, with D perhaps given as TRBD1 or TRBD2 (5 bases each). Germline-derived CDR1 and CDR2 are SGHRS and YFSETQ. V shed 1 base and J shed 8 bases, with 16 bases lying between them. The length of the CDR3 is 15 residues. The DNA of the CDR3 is TGCGCCAGCAGCTTGTCGGGACCGCCCTTCGATGAGCAGTTCTTC. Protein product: CASSLSGPPFDEQFF.

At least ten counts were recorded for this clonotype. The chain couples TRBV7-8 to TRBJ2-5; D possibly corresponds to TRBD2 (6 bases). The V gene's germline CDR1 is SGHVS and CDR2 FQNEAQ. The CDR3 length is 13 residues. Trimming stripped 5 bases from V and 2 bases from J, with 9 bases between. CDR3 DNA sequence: TGTGCCAGCAGCCGGACTATACAAGAGACCCAGTACTTC. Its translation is CASSRTIQETQYF.